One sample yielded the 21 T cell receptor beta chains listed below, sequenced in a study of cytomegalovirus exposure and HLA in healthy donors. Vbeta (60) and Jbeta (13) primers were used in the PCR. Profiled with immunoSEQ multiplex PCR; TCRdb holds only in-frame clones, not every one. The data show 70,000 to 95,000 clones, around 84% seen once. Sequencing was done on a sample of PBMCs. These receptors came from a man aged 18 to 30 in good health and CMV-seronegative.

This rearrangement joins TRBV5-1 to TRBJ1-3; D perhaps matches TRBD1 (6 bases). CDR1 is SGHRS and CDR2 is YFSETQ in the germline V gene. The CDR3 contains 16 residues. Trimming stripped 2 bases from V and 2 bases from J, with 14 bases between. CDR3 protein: CASSFLQGLPGNTIYF. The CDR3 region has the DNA TGCGCCAGCAGCTTCTTACAGGGTTTGCCTGGAAACACCATATATTTT.

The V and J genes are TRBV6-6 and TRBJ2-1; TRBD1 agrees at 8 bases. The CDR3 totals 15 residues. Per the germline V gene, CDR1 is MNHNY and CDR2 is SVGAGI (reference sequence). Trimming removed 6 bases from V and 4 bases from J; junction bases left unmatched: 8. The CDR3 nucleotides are TGTGCCAGCAGCCTGCAGGGGGCAAGGTACAATGAGCAGTTCTTC. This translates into CASSLQGARYNEQFF.

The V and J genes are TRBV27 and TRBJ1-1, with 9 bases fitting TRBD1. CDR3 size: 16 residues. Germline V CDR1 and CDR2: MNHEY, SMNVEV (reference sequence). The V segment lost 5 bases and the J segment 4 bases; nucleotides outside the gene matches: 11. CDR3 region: CASSLRDRARATEAFF. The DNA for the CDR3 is TGTGCCAGCAGTCTCCGGGACAGGGCTAGGGCCACTGAAGCTTTCTTT.

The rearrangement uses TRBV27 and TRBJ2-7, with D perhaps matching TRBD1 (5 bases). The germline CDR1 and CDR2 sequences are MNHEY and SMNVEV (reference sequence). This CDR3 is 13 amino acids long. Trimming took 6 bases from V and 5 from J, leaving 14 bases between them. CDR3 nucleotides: TGTGCCAGCAGGGCCCGGACGGACAACGAGCAGTACTTC. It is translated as CASRARTDNEQYF.

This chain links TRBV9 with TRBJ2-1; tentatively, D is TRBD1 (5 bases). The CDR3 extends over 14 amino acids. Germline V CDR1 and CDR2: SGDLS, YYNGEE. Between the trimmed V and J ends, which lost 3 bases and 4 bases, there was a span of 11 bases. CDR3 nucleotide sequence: TGTGCCAGCAGCGCAAACCAGGGATACAATGAGCAGTTCTTC. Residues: CASSANQGYNEQFF.

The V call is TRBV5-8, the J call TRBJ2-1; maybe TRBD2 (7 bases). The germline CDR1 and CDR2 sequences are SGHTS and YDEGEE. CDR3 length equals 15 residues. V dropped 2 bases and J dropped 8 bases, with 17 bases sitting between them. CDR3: CASSFRGARPYEQFF. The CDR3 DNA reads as TGTGCCAGCAGCTTTCGGGGGGCTCGGCCCTATGAGCAGTTCTTC.

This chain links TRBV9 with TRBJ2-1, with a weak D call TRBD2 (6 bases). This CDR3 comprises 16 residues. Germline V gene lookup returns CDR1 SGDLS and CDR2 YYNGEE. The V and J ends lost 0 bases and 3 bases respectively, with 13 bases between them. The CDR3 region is CASSVAPWGLYNEQFF. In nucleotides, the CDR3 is TGTGCCAGCAGCGTAGCTCCTTGGGGACTCTACAATGAGCAGTTCTTC.

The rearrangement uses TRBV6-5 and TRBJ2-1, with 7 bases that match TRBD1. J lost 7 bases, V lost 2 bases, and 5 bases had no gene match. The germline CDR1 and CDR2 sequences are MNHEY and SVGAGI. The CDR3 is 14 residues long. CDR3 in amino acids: CASSYGDSGNEQFF. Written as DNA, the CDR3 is TGTGCCAGCAGTTACGGGGACAGTGGGAATGAGCAGTTCTTC.

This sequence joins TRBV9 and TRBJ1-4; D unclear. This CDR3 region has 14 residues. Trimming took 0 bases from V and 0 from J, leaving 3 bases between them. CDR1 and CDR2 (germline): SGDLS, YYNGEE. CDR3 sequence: CASSVDTTNEKLFF. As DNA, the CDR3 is TGTGCCAGCAGCGTAGACACAACTAATGAAAAACTGTTTTTT.

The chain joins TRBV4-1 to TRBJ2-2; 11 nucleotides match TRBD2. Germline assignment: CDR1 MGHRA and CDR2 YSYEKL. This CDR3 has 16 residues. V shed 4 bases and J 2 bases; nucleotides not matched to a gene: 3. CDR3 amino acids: CASSRGTSGNTGELFF. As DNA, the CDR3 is TGCGCCAGCAGCCGAGGGACTAGCGGTAACACCGGGGAGCTGTTTTTT.

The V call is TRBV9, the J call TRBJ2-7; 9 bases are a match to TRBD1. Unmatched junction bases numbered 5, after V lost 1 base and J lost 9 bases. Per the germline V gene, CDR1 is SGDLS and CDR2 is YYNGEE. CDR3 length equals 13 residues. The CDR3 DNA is TGTGCCAGCAGCGTATCCCCGGGACAGGGGCAGTACTTC. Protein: CASSVSPGQGQYF.

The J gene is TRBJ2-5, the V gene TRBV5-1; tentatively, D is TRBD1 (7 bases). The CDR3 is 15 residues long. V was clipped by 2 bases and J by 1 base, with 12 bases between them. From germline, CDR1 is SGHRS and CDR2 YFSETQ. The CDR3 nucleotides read TGCGCCAGCAGCTTACGGGGGACAGCCCAAGAGACCCAGTACTTC. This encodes CASSLRGTAQETQYF.

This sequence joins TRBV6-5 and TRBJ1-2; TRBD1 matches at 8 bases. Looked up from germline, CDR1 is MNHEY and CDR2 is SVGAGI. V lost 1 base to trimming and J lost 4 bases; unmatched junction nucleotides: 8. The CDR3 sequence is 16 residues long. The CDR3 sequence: CASSYLRTGRSYGYTF. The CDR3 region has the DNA TGTGCCAGCAGTTACTTACGGACAGGGCGATCCTATGGCTACACCTTC.

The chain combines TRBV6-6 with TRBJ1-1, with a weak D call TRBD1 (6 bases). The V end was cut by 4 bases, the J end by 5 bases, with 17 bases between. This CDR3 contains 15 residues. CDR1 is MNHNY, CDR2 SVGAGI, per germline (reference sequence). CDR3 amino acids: CASSLNRGARTEAFF. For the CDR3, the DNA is TGTGCCAGCAGTTTAAATCGGGGGGCGAGGACTGAAGCTTTCTTT.

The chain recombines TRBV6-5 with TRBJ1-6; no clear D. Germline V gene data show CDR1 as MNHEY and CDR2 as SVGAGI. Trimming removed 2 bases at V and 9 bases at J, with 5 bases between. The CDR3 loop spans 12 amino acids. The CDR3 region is CASSYRGSPLHF. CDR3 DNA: TGTGCCAGCAGTTACCGAGGTTCACCCCTCCACTTT.

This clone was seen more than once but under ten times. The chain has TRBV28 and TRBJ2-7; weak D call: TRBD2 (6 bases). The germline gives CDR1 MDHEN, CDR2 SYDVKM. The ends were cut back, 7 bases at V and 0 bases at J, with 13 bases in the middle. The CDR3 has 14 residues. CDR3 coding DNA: TGTGCCAGCATCAGAGGAGGGATCTCCTACGAGCAGTACTTC. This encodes CASIRGGISYEQYF.

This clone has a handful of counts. This CDR3 is CAISDPGQGGVGANVLTF. CDR3 in DNA: TGTGCCATCAGTGACCCGGGACAGGGAGGGGTTGGGGCCAACGTCCTGACTTTC. This chain joins TRBV10-3 and TRBJ2-6, with 9 bases matching TRBD1. The CDR3 loop spans 18 amino acids. CDR1 ENHRY and CDR2 SYGVKD come from the germline V gene. V shed 3 bases and J 3 bases; nucleotides not matched to a gene: 9.

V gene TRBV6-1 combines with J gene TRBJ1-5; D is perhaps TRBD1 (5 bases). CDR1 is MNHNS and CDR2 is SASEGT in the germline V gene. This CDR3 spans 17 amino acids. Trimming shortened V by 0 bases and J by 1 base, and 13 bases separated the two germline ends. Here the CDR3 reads CASSEALRGRSNQPQHF. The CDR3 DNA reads TGTGCCAGCAGTGAAGCCTTAAGGGGCAGGAGCAATCAGCCCCAGCATTTT.

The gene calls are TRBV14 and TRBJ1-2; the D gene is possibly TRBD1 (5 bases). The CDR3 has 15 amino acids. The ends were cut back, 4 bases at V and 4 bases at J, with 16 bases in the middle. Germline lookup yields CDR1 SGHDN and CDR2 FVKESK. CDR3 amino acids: CASSPRPTDSYGYTF. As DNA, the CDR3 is TGTGCCAGCAGCCCGCGTCCTACAGACAGCTATGGCTACACCTTC.

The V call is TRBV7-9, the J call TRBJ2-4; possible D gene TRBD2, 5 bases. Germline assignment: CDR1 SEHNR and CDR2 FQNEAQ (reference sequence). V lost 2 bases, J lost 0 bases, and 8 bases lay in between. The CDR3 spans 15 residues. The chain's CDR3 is CASSLRGIAKNIQYF. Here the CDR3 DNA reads TGTGCCAGCAGCTTACGGGGTATAGCCAAAAACATTCAGTACTTC.

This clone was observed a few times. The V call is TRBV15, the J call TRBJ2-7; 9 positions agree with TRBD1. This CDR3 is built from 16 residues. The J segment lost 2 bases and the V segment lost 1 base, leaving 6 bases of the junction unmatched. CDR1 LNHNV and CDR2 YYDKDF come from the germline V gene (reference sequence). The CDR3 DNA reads TGTGCCACCAGCAGAGGCCCGGGACAGGGAACCTACGAGCAGTACTTC. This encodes CATSRGPGQGTYEQYF.